The source of this T cell receptor beta chain is a study of identical twins. TCRdb redid the calling of the 5' RACE reads with MiXCR, one entry per CDR3 protein. The table includes 500,000 to 600,000 distinct CDR3 sequences, 20% to 25% detected once. This clonotype turned up a few times. The data were also submitted as part of a second study, on T cells expressing NK-cell markers.

Sequenced input: CD4+ T cells sorted from blood. This TCR was sampled from a woman under 30 in good health.

In nucleotides, the CDR3 is TGTGCCAGCAGTTTGGGCATGGACAGTCTGAACACTGAAGCTTTCTTT. This translates into CASSLGMDSLNTEAFF. This chain links TRBV12-3 or TRBV12-4 with TRBJ1-1; weak D call: TRBD1 (6 bases). The length of the CDR3 is 16 residues. Trimming shortened V by 3 bases and J by 0 bases, and 14 bases separated the two germline ends.